This T cell receptor beta chain is from a study of blood T cells in healthy people across ages. This clonotype appeared a few times. Combining a sample-barcoded 5' primer with a J-beta primer mix, a second PCR ran for roughly 6 to 11 cycles. TCRdb analysed the 5' RACE reads with MiXCR anew, one entry per CDR3 protein. Seen here are some 890,000 distinct CDR3 sequences, 25% to 30% observed once, and the top ten hold roughly a tenth. V was clipped by 6 bases and J by 2 bases, with 13 bases between them. Germline CDR1 and CDR2: MDHEN and SYDVKM. The length of the CDR3 is 14 residues. This sample also belongs to another study, concerning T cells of mothers and their children.

The source of this sequence is a woman in her forties in good health. The sample comprised blood. The chain has TRBV28 and TRBJ2-5, with D tentatively TRBD1 (6 bases). The CDR3 bases are TGTGCCAGCAGATCACCTAGGGGGCAAGAGACCCAGTACTTC. Its translation: CASRSPRGQETQYF. The whole variable domain, filled in from reference TRBV28 and TRBJ2-5, reads DVKVTQSSRYLVKRTGEKVFLECVQDMDHENMFWYRQDPGLGLRLIYFSYDVKMKEKGDIPEGYSVSREKKERFSLILESASTNQTSMYLCASRSPRGQETQYFGPGTRLLVL.